The following is a TCR beta chain sequence with its context. CDR3 length: 13 residues. Trimming removed 5 bases from V and 1 base from J, with 8 bases in between. Germline assignment: CDR1 SGHAT and CDR2 FQDESV (reference sequence). As handled by the study authors: Amplifying reference gene primers gave estimates of nucleated cell counts. Repertoires were generated with immunoSEQ multiplex PCR, while TCRdb's copy carries only in-frame clones and drops some. V, J and clone size derive from that table, while D and trimming were established from the DNA sequence. The sample contains 200,000 to 300,000 clones, 84% of which appear only once. This entry comes from a study of blood T cell repertoires in COVID-19. Study-wide background: Collection of acute and convalescent COVID-19 samples took place in the United States, Italy and Spain. T cells, B-cell-depleted T cells, or PBMCs supplied cDNA or gDNA.

This rearrangement joins TRBV11-1 to TRBJ2-5; D gene uncertain. The sequence was obtained from a woman between 40 and 50 years old who had recovered from COVID-19. The sample taken for sequencing was peripheral blood. For the CDR3, the DNA is TGTGCCAGCAGCATCAGGTTCCAAGAGACCCAGTACTTC. Protein: CASSIRFQETQYF.